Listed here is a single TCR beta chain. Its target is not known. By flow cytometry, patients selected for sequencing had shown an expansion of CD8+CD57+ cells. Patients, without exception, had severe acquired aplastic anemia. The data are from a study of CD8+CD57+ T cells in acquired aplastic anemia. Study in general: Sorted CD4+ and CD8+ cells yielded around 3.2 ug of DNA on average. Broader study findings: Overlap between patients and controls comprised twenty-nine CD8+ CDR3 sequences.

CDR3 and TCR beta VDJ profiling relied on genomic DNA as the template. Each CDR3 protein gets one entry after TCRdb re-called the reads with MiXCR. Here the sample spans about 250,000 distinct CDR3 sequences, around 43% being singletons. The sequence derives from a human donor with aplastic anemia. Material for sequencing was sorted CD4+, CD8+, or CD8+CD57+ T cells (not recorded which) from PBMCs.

The CDR3 nucleotides read TGTGCCAGCAGCTTAACTAGCGGGGGGGGCGCCTACGAGCAGTACTTC. This codes for CASSLTSGGGAYEQYF. The chain has TRBV7-2 and TRBJ2-7; 13 bases line up with TRBD2. The CDR3 length is 16 residues. Germline loops: CDR1 SGHTA, CDR2 FQGNSA. With 2 bases clipped from V and 2 bases from J, the junction kept 3 bases outside the gene matches. Full variable domain (rest looked up from reference TRBV7-2 and TRBJ2-7): GAGVSQSPSNKVTEKGKDVELRCDPISGHTALYWYRQSLGQGLEFLIYFQGNSAPDKSGLPSDRFSAERTGGSVSTLTIQRTQQEDSAVYLCASSLTSGGGAYEQYFGPGTRLTVT.